The present T cell receptor beta chain was sequenced within a study of T cell responses to AZD1222 COVID-19 vaccine. Some clones are missing from TCRdb's copy, which holds only in-frame ones; the method was immunoSEQ multiplex PCR. This sample yields around 120,000 clones, of which approximately 90% are seen a single time; approximately 7.9% belongs to the top ten. This clone was observed once. CDR1 LGHDT and CDR2 YNNKEL come from the germline V gene (reference sequence). The V end was cut by 5 bases, the J end by 5 bases, with 13 bases between. There are 14 residues in the CDR3. J is TRBJ2-1 and V is TRBV3-1 (or the pseudogene TRBV3-2), with D possibly matching TRBD2 (5 bases). Sample: peripheral blood, taken on day 0 of AZD1222 vaccination. This sequence was found in an adult in good health. The CDR3 region has the DNA TGTGCCAGCAGCGTCGGACTTGTCAACAATGAGCAGTTCTTC. This encodes CASSVGLVNNEQFF.